Presented here are 2 T cell receptor beta chains from one specimen sequenced in a study of regulatory T cells in long-lasting Graves disease. For TCR beta, libraries came from iRepertoire HTBI primers and Arm-PCR of CDR3 regions. One entry per CDR3 protein, called by TCRdb with MiXCR from the multiplex PCR reads. This table holds fewer than 450,000 distinct CDR3 sequences, about a fifth found once. Time point indicated: persistent/refractory GD, antithyroid drugs over 5 years with positive TRAb. Following extraction of RNA from PBMCs, that RNA was used to make the TCR library. The sequences come from peripheral blood mononuclear cells (PBMCs), collected when the disease was refractory, from a patient treated with antithyroid drugs. These receptors all come from a female donor with Graves disease.

This clonotype was counted ten times or more. V gene TRBV7-2 combines with J gene TRBJ1-1; no clear D. The germline V and J ends were trimmed by 5 bases and 6 bases, with 13 bases remaining between them. Germline CDR1 and CDR2: SGHTA and FQGNSA. The CDR3 is 13 residues long. The CDR3 DNA reads as TGTGCCAGCAGCCCCCGAAGGTTCGCTGAAGCTTTCTTT. This translates into CASSPRRFAEAFF.

This clonotype has a count of ten or more. The chain couples TRBV2 to TRBJ2-7, with unresolved D. Germline V gene sequence: CDR1 SNHLY, CDR2 FYNNEI. The CDR3 is 14 amino acids. The V and J ends lost 4 bases and 2 bases respectively, with 12 bases between them. The CDR3: CASSALVSAYEQYF. CDR3 nucleotide sequence: TGTGCCAGCAGTGCACTTGTTTCCGCCTACGAGCAGTACTTC.